This T cell receptor beta chain was profiled in a study of blood T cell repertoires in COVID-19. Under the authors' procedure: Amplifying reference gene primers gave estimates of nucleated cell counts. Profiled with immunoSEQ multiplex PCR; TCRdb holds only in-frame clones, not every one. V, J and clone size are taken as reported in that table, and D and trimming were inferred from the DNA itself. In the table there are 140,000 to 150,000 clones, more than 80% of which are singletons. The ends were cut back, 7 bases at V and 9 bases at J, with 13 bases in the middle. The CDR3 is 13 amino acids. Sequenced: peripheral blood. The receptor was isolated from a human donor in a cohort sampled during active COVID-19. The chain carries TRBV12-3 or TRBV12-4 and TRBJ1-6, with D possibly TRBD1 on 5 matching bases. The CDR3 sequence is CASTMTASSPLHF. The CDR3 nucleotides read TGTGCCAGCACAATGACAGCGAGTTCACCCCTCCACTTT.